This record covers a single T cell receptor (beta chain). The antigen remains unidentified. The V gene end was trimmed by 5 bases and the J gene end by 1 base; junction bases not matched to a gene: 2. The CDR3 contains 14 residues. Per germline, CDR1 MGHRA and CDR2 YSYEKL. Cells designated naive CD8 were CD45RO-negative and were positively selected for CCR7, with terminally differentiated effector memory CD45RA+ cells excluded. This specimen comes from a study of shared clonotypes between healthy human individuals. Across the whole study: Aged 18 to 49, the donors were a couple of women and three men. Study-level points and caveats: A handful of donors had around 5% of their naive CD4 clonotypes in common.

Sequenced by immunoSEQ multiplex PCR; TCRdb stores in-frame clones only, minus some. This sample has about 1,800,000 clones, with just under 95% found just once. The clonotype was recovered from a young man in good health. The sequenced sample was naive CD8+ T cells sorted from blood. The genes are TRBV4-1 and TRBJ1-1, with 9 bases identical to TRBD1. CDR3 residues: CASSWTGENTEAFF. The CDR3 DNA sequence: TGCGCCAGCAGCTGGACAGGGGAGAACACTGAAGCTTTCTTT.